This is a list of T cell receptor beta chains from one sample in a study of blood T cells in healthy people across ages. TCRdb passed the 5' RACE reads through MiXCR, listing each CDR3 protein once. The sample contains roughly 830,000 distinct CDR3 sequences, 62% of which appear only once. Sequencing was done on a sample of blood. All receptors come from a man in his thirties or forties in good health. Each CDR3 is given with its conserved first and last residue. The order of the fields is D gene, clone size, V gene, J gene, CDR3 DNA, CDR3 protein. A D gene is named only where the DNA matches it firmly. The size of a clone is reported for some rows only, either as once, few or many, or as a class for expanded clones.

d_call: NA; clone_size: NA; v_call: TRBV29-1; j_call: TRBJ1-2; cdr3_nt: TGCAGCGTTGGTGTAGGGGAAGGAGGCTACACCTTC; cdr3_aa: CSVGVGEGGYTF
d_call: NA; clone_size: once; v_call: TRBV6-1; j_call: TRBJ1-1; cdr3_nt: TGTGCCAGCAGTCCCAAACTGGGAACTGAAGCTTTCTTT; cdr3_aa: CASSPKLGTEAFF
d_call: NA; clone_size: few; v_call: TRBV29-1; j_call: TRBJ2-7; cdr3_nt: TGCAGCGTTGAATCTGGGGGCAGGTTCAACGAGCAGTACTTC; cdr3_aa: CSVESGGRFNEQYF
d_call: NA; clone_size: NA; v_call: TRBV27; j_call: TRBJ1-6; cdr3_nt: TGTGCCAGCGGGAAAGGCCCAGGACTGTTCAATTCACCCCTCCACTTT; cdr3_aa: CASGKGPGLFNSPLHF
d_call: NA; clone_size: few; v_call: TRBV20-1; j_call: TRBJ1-6; cdr3_nt: TGCAGTGCCGCTGTCCCCGGGACGGCGAATTCACCCCTCCACTTT; cdr3_aa: CSAAVPGTANSPLHF
d_call: NA; clone_size: NA; v_call: TRBV18; j_call: TRBJ1-4; cdr3_nt: TGTGCCAGCTCACCGCTAAGGGGGTCGGCTAATGAAAAACTGTTTTTT; cdr3_aa: CASSPLRGSANEKLFF
d_call: NA; clone_size: few; v_call: TRBV20-1; j_call: TRBJ2-4; cdr3_nt: TGCAGTGCCAGGGGACTCGGGTCGGAAAACATTCAGTACTTC; cdr3_aa: CSARGLGSENIQYF
d_call: NA; clone_size: few; v_call: TRBV2; j_call: TRBJ1-5; cdr3_nt: TGTGCCAGCAGTGACAGGGTTGGGCAGCCCCAGCATTTT; cdr3_aa: CASSDRVGQPQHF
d_call: TRBD1; clone_size: NA; v_call: TRBV29-1; j_call: TRBJ1-6; cdr3_nt: TGCAGCGTTCCCGGAAGAGACAGGGGTAATTCACCTCCCCACTTT; cdr3_aa: CSVPGRDRGNSPPHF
d_call: TRBD1; clone_size: NA; v_call: TRBV7-9; j_call: TRBJ2-1; cdr3_nt: TGTGCCAGCAGCTTCCAGGGGGCCAGCGATGAGCAGTTCTTC; cdr3_aa: CASSFQGASDEQFF
d_call: TRBD2; clone_size: NA; v_call: TRBV20-1; j_call: TRBJ2-5; cdr3_nt: TGCAGTGCTAGTAGGCCTGGGACTAGCGAAAACTACAATGAGCAGTACTTC; cdr3_aa: CSASRPGTSENYNEQYF
d_call: NA; clone_size: few; v_call: TRBV7-2; j_call: TRBJ2-3; cdr3_nt: TGTGCCAGCGGGAATCCCCCGACAGATACGCAGTATTTT; cdr3_aa: CASGNPPTDTQYF
d_call: NA; clone_size: NA; v_call: TRBV3-1; j_call: TRBJ2-1; cdr3_nt: TGTGCCAGCAGCCAAGGAGTCGGGGGCCCTTACAATGAGCAGTTCTTC; cdr3_aa: CASSQGVGGPYNEQFF
d_call: NA; clone_size: few; v_call: TRBV15; j_call: TRBJ2-5; cdr3_nt: TGTGCCACCAGCCCCCGGACACTTCAAGAGACCCAGTACTTC; cdr3_aa: CATSPRTLQETQYF
d_call: NA; clone_size: NA; v_call: TRBV12-3/TRBV12-4; j_call: TRBJ2-7; cdr3_nt: TGTGCCAGCAGTTCCGTCGATCTTTCTAGCTCCTACGAGCAGTACTTC; cdr3_aa: CASSSVDLSSSYEQYF
d_call: NA; clone_size: NA; v_call: TRBV20-1; j_call: TRBJ2-6; cdr3_nt: TGCAGTGCTAGAGCCGTTGCGGGGGCCAACGTCCTGACTTTC; cdr3_aa: CSARAVAGANVLTF
d_call: TRBD2; clone_size: NA; v_call: TRBV6-1; j_call: TRBJ2-5; cdr3_nt: TGTGCCAGCAGTATGGGGCTAGCGGGGGTTGGGGAGACCCAGTACTTC; cdr3_aa: CASSMGLAGVGETQYF
d_call: NA; clone_size: many; v_call: TRBV6-5; j_call: TRBJ2-7; cdr3_nt: TGTGCCAGCAGCTCGGTAGGCTCCGAGCAGTACTTC; cdr3_aa: CASSSVGSEQYF
d_call: NA; clone_size: few; v_call: TRBV3-1; j_call: TRBJ2-1; cdr3_nt: TGTGCCAGCAGCCAAGGCGGTACTCCGGGCAATGAGCAGTTCTTC; cdr3_aa: CASSQGGTPGNEQFF
d_call: NA; clone_size: NA; v_call: TRBV4-3; j_call: TRBJ2-5; cdr3_nt: TGCGCCAGCAGCCAAGACGGGAGAGGAGAGACCCAGTACTTC; cdr3_aa: CASSQDGRGETQYF
d_call: NA; clone_size: NA; v_call: TRBV11-1; j_call: TRBJ1-4; cdr3_nt: TGTGCCAGCAGCTTATGTCCCGGACAGACCGACAGTGAAAAACTGTTTTTT; cdr3_aa: CASSLCPGQTDSEKLFF
d_call: TRBD1; clone_size: NA; v_call: TRBV9; j_call: TRBJ1-6; cdr3_nt: TGTGCCAGCAGCGCGACAGGGTTTATTAATTCACCCCTCCACTTT; cdr3_aa: CASSATGFINSPLHF
d_call: NA; clone_size: NA; v_call: TRBV29-1; j_call: TRBJ2-7; cdr3_nt: TGCAGCGTTAATAGCGGTGGCTACGAGCAGTACTTC; cdr3_aa: CSVNSGGYEQYF
d_call: NA; clone_size: NA; v_call: TRBV11-2; j_call: TRBJ1-1; cdr3_nt: TGTGCCAGCAGCTTAGCAGAAACTGAAGCTTTCTTT; cdr3_aa: CASSLAETEAFF
d_call: NA; clone_size: NA; v_call: TRBV3-1; j_call: TRBJ1-2; cdr3_nt: TGTGCCAGCAGCCACATTCCCGATGGCTACACCTTC; cdr3_aa: CASSHIPDGYTF
d_call: TRBD1; clone_size: few; v_call: TRBV7-2; j_call: TRBJ1-2; cdr3_nt: TGTGCCAGCAGCTTAGGGACAGGGTCTAACTATGGCTACACCTTC; cdr3_aa: CASSLGTGSNYGYTF
d_call: TRBD1; clone_size: few; v_call: TRBV10-3; j_call: TRBJ1-6; cdr3_nt: TGTGCCATCAGTCCGACAGGGCTTCTACCGGATTCACCCCTCCACTTT; cdr3_aa: CAISPTGLLPDSPLHF
d_call: TRBD2; clone_size: NA; v_call: TRBV27; j_call: TRBJ2-5; cdr3_nt: TGTGCCAGCAGTCTAGCGGGACCGAGGGAGACCCAGTACTTC; cdr3_aa: CASSLAGPRETQYF
d_call: NA; clone_size: NA; v_call: TRBV18; j_call: TRBJ2-4; cdr3_nt: TGTGCCAGCTCACCCGGGGCTAGCCTCAAAAACATTCAGTACTTC; cdr3_aa: CASSPGASLKNIQYF
d_call: TRBD2; clone_size: NA; v_call: TRBV12-3/TRBV12-4; j_call: TRBJ2-7; cdr3_nt: TGTGCCAGCAGCCCGATAGCGGGGATTGCGGACGAGCAGTACTTC; cdr3_aa: CASSPIAGIADEQYF
d_call: NA; clone_size: NA; v_call: TRBV28; j_call: TRBJ1-1; cdr3_nt: TGTGCCAGCAGTCTGACGAGGACGGGTCCCACTGAAGCTTTCTTT; cdr3_aa: CASSLTRTGPTEAFF
d_call: NA; clone_size: few; v_call: TRBV7-2; j_call: TRBJ2-4; cdr3_nt: TGTGCCAGCAGCTTATGGGCCGCCCCCAGCAATGAGCAGTACTTC; cdr3_aa: CASSLWAAPSNEQYF
d_call: TRBD1; clone_size: NA; v_call: TRBV9; j_call: TRBJ2-7; cdr3_nt: TGTGCCAGCAGCGTAGATACAGGGGTCGAGCAGTACTTC; cdr3_aa: CASSVDTGVEQYF
d_call: TRBD1; clone_size: few; v_call: TRBV6-5; j_call: TRBJ1-2; cdr3_nt: TGTGCCGGCGAGGGGGCAGCCAACTATGGCTACACCTTC; cdr3_aa: CAGEGAANYGYTF
d_call: NA; clone_size: few; v_call: TRBV28; j_call: TRBJ2-5; cdr3_nt: TGTGCCAGCAGTTCGGCCAGGGGGGTAGAGACCCAGTACTTC; cdr3_aa: CASSSARGVETQYF
d_call: TRBD1; clone_size: NA; v_call: TRBV6-2/TRBV6-3; j_call: TRBJ2-7; cdr3_nt: TGTGCCAGCACCACGGACAGGGAAGTCTACGAGCAGTACTTC; cdr3_aa: CASTTDREVYEQYF
d_call: NA; clone_size: medium-sized; v_call: TRBV29-1; j_call: TRBJ2-1; cdr3_nt: TGCAGCGTTGACCTCGTGGGACCCCTTGACAATGAGCAGTTCTTC; cdr3_aa: CSVDLVGPLDNEQFF
d_call: NA; clone_size: NA; v_call: TRBV11-2; j_call: TRBJ1-2; cdr3_nt: TGTGCCAGCAGCGTAGGAGAACAGGGTGGCTACACCTTC; cdr3_aa: CASSVGEQGGYTF
d_call: NA; clone_size: few; v_call: TRBV7-8; j_call: TRBJ2-4; cdr3_nt: TGTGCCAGCAGCTTATACGGGCCTGGGAACATTCAGTACTTC; cdr3_aa: CASSLYGPGNIQYF
d_call: TRBD1; clone_size: NA; v_call: TRBV20-1; j_call: TRBJ2-7; cdr3_nt: TGCAGTGCCCCACAGGGGCACGACGAGCAGTACTTC; cdr3_aa: CSAPQGHDEQYF
d_call: NA; clone_size: NA; v_call: TRBV27; j_call: TRBJ2-3; cdr3_nt: TGTGCCAGCAGTTCACGGCCCGGGGTGGATACGCAGTATTTT; cdr3_aa: CASSSRPGVDTQYF
d_call: TRBD2; clone_size: few; v_call: TRBV9; j_call: TRBJ2-3; cdr3_nt: TGTGCCAGCAGTTTTAGCGGGGGGACCCCGGGCACAGATACGCAGTATTTT; cdr3_aa: CASSFSGGTPGTDTQYF
d_call: NA; clone_size: NA; v_call: TRBV7-9; j_call: TRBJ1-5; cdr3_nt: TGTGCCAGCAGCTTAGCGAACAGGGAACAGCCCCAGCATTTT; cdr3_aa: CASSLANREQPQHF
d_call: NA; clone_size: NA; v_call: TRBV6-6; j_call: TRBJ1-2; cdr3_nt: TGTGCCAGCAGTTACGGCGACCCGGGATTTGGCGGCTACACCTTC; cdr3_aa: CASSYGDPGFGGYTF
d_call: TRBD1; clone_size: NA; v_call: TRBV2; j_call: TRBJ2-7; cdr3_nt: TGTGCCAGCAGTGAACCCCGGGACAGCACCTACGAGCAGTACTTC; cdr3_aa: CASSEPRDSTYEQYF
d_call: NA; clone_size: NA; v_call: TRBV20-1; j_call: TRBJ2-3; cdr3_nt: TGCAGTGCGTTGGGACCAACCGGGTCCGATACGCAGTATTTT; cdr3_aa: CSALGPTGSDTQYF
d_call: TRBD1; clone_size: NA; v_call: TRBV7-9; j_call: TRBJ1-1; cdr3_nt: TGTGCCAGCAGCCACATCGGGGGCTCCTTCGGGACAGGGGTGAACACTGAAGCTTTCTTT; cdr3_aa: CASSHIGGSFGTGVNTEAFF
d_call: TRBD1; clone_size: few; v_call: TRBV3-1; j_call: TRBJ2-1; cdr3_nt: TGTGCCAGCAGCCAGGGACAGGGGGCCGATGAGCAGTTCTTC; cdr3_aa: CASSQGQGADEQFF
d_call: NA; clone_size: NA; v_call: TRBV29-1; j_call: TRBJ1-2; cdr3_nt: TGCAGCGTTGAGTATGCTGAATTAGGAGGCTACACCTTC; cdr3_aa: CSVEYAELGGYTF
d_call: NA; clone_size: NA; v_call: TRBV20-1; j_call: TRBJ2-5; cdr3_nt: TGCAGTGCTGTACCCCGGTGGGAGACCCAGTACTTC; cdr3_aa: CSAVPRWETQYF
d_call: NA; clone_size: few; v_call: TRBV15; j_call: TRBJ2-1; cdr3_nt: TGTGCCACCACCCCGTCGACAGCCGTCAATGAGCAGTTCTTC; cdr3_aa: CATTPSTAVNEQFF
d_call: TRBD1; clone_size: NA; v_call: TRBV30; j_call: TRBJ2-2; cdr3_nt: TGTGCCTGGAGTGCCAATCCGGGACAGGGGAGGCGCACCGGGGAGCTGTTTTTT; cdr3_aa: CAWSANPGQGRRTGELFF
d_call: NA; clone_size: NA; v_call: TRBV6-6; j_call: TRBJ1-1; cdr3_nt: TGTGCCAGCAGTTACTCGAAGGGGGTTATTGAAGCTTTCTTT; cdr3_aa: CASSYSKGVIEAFF
d_call: NA; clone_size: NA; v_call: TRBV20-1; j_call: TRBJ2-7; cdr3_nt: TGCAGTGCCCATGACCTCAAACTAGTCGCTTCTTACGAGCAGTACTTC; cdr3_aa: CSAHDLKLVASYEQYF
d_call: NA; clone_size: NA; v_call: TRBV6-5; j_call: TRBJ2-7; cdr3_nt: TGTGCCAGCAGTGGTTTGTACGAGCAGTACTTC; cdr3_aa: CASSGLYEQYF
d_call: NA; clone_size: NA; v_call: TRBV21-1; j_call: TRBJ2-4; cdr3_nt: TGTGCCAGCAGCACCCGACAGGGGGGAGCCAAAAACATTCAGTACTTC; cdr3_aa: CASSTRQGGAKNIQYF
d_call: TRBD1; clone_size: NA; v_call: TRBV4-2; j_call: TRBJ1-4; cdr3_nt: TGTGCCAGCAGCCAAGTAGACAGGGGAGACGAGAAACTGTTTTTT; cdr3_aa: CASSQVDRGDEKLFF